The source of this TCR beta chain is a study of T-cell reconstitution after alpha-beta-depleted transplantation in children. The CDR3 contains 14 residues. Looked up from germline, CDR1 is SGHRS and CDR2 is YFSETQ. V shed 0 bases and J shed 6 bases, with 10 bases lying between them. It was with unique molecular identifiers that the TCRbeta library was prepared. TCRdb called the PCR reads again in MiXCR, with one record for every CDR3 protein. The sample has 600,000 to 700,000 distinct CDR3 sequences, over 15% seen once. The gene calls are TRBV5-1 and TRBJ2-1; D call uncertain. The source material was PBMCs from the stem cell graft donor, sampled from the stem cell graft. This TCR came from a human donor who donated a stem cell graft to a child with acute myeloid leukemia. CDR3 sequence: CASSLAPRPNEQFF. CDR3 nucleotide sequence: TGCGCCAGCAGCTTGGCTCCTCGCCCCAATGAGCAGTTCTTC.